Below, 5 T cell receptor beta chains from the same sample are listed, as sequenced in a study of shared clonotypes between healthy human individuals. Measured with immunoSEQ multiplex PCR; TCRdb has only the in-frame clones, and not every one. The sample records roughly 770,000 clones, about 96% being singletons. Terminally differentiated effector memory CD45RA+ cells were left out of the naive CD8 fraction, which was CD45RO-negative and positively selected for CCR7. The source material was naive CD8+ T cells sorted from blood. These receptor sequences come from a man aged 25 to 40 in good health.

This chain joins TRBV7-2 and TRBJ2-3, with 12 positions matching TRBD2. Germline CDR1 SGHTA, CDR2 FQGNSA. V dropped 3 bases and J dropped 1; count of bases not matched to a gene: 5. The CDR3 has 17 amino acids. Here the CDR3 reads CASSFLLAGGRTDTQYF. The DNA for the CDR3 is TGTGCCAGCAGCTTCCTCCTAGCGGGAGGGCGCACAGATACGCAGTATTTT.

The table lists this clone with a count of one. Other nucleotide sequences from this sample produce the same CDR3. This sequence joins TRBV27 and TRBJ2-7; 10 nucleotides line up with TRBD2. Germline CDR1 is MNHEY and CDR2 is SMNVEV (reference sequence). The CDR3 loop spans 13 amino acids. The V gene end was trimmed by 4 bases and the J gene end by 4 bases; junction bases not matched to a gene: 1. The CDR3 reads CASSSGLAYEQYF. As DNA, the CDR3 is TGTGCCAGCAGTTCGGGACTAGCGTACGAGCAGTACTTC.

This sequence joins TRBV4-1 and TRBJ1-4; 7 bases are a match to TRBD1. Losses at the gene ends were 1 base for V and 8 bases for J; bases not matched to a gene: 10. The CDR3 covers 16 residues. Germline CDR1 is MGHRA and CDR2 is YSYEKL. The DNA for the CDR3 is TGCGCCAGCAGCCAAGTCATCAGGGGGGGATTGGAAAAACTGTTTTTT. Residues: CASSQVIRGGLEKLFF.

The chain has TRBV9 and TRBJ2-2, with D possibly TRBD2 on 6 matching bases. The ends were cut back, 5 bases at V and 0 bases at J, with 8 bases in the middle. The CDR3 runs 14 residues. CDR1 is SGDLS, CDR2 YYNGEE, per germline. In DNA form, the CDR3 reads TGTGCCAGCAGAGCGGGTGCGAACACCGGGGAGCTGTTTTTT. Residues: CASRAGANTGELFF.

V is TRBV7-9 and J is TRBJ2-1; TRBD2 might be the D (6 bases). The CDR3 covers 13 residues. V shed 5 bases and J shed 6 bases, with 11 bases lying between them. The V gene's germline CDR1 is SEHNR and CDR2 FQNEAQ (reference sequence). DNA for the CDR3: TGTGCCAGCAGCGCGGGACCCCGCAATGAGCAGTTCTTC. Protein sequence: CASSAGPRNEQFF.